This T cell receptor (beta chain) was documented in a study of somatic mutations in cytotoxic T cells in rheumatoid arthritis. Overall study: Sorted by flow to nearly 100% purity were some V beta antibody-stained T-cell populations, including V beta1+ cells sequenced for TCRB. Broader study findings: Age-matched healthy controls and rheumatoid arthritis patients had CD8+ T-cell clonality that did not differ significantly. Patients with rheumatoid arthritis, but not healthy controls, had CD8+ clonality that increased with age.

Details on this clone: As yet, its antigen is unknown.

Sequencing used immunoSEQ multiplex PCR; TCRdb keeps in-frame clones, though not all of them. The table records about 16,000 clones, about 85% of them present only once. CDR3 size: 16 residues. V gave up 7 bases and J gave up 2 bases, with 15 bases separating them. Germline V lookup: CDR1 MDHEN, CDR2 SYDVKM. This rearrangement joins TRBV28 to TRBJ1-6; D not certain. The clonotype was recovered from an adult with rheumatoid arthritis. The source material was CD8+ T cells sorted from blood. This CDR3 is CASTFPLSTYNSPLHF. For the CDR3, the DNA is TGTGCCAGCACCTTCCCGTTATCCACCTATAATTCACCCCTCCACTTT.